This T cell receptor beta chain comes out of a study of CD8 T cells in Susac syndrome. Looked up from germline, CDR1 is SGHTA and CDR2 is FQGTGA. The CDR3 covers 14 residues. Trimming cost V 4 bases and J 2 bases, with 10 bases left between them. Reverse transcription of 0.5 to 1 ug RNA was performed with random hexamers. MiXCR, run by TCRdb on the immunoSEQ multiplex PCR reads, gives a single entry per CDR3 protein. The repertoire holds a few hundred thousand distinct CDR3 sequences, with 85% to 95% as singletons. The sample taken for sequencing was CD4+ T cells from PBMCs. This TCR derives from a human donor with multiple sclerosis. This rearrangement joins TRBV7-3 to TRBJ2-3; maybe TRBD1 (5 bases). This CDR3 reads CASSSQGNTDTQYF. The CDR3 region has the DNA TGTGCCAGCAGCTCCCAGGGTAACACAGATACGCAGTATTTT.